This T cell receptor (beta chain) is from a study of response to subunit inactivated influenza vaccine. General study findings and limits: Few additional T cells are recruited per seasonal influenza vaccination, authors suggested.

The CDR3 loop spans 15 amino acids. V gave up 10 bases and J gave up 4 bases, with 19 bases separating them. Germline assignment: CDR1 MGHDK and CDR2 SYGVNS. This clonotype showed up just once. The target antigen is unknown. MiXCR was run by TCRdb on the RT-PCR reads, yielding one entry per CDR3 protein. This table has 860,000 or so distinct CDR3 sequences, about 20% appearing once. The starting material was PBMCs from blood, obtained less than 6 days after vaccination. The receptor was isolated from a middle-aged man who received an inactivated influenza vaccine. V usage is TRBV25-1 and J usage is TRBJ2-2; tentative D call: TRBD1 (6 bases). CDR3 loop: CATLENRVPTGELFF. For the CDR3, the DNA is TGTGCCACTCTAGAGAACAGGGTTCCCACCGGGGAGCTGTTTTTT.